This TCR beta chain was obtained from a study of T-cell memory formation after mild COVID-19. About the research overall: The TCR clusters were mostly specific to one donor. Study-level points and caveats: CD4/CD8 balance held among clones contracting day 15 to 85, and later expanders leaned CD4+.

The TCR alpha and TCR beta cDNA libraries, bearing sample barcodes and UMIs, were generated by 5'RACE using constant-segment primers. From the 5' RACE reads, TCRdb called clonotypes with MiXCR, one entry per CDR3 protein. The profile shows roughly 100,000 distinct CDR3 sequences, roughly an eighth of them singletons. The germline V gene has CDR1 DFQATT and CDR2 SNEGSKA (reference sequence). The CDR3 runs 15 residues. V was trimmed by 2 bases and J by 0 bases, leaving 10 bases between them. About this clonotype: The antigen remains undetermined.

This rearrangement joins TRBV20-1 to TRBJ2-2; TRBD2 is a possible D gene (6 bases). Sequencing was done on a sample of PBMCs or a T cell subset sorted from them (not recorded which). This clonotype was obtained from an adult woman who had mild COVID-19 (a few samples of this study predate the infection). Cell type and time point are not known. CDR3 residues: CSARSGGANTGELFF. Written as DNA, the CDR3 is TGCAGTGCTAGATCCGGGGGAGCGAACACCGGGGAGCTGTTTTTT.